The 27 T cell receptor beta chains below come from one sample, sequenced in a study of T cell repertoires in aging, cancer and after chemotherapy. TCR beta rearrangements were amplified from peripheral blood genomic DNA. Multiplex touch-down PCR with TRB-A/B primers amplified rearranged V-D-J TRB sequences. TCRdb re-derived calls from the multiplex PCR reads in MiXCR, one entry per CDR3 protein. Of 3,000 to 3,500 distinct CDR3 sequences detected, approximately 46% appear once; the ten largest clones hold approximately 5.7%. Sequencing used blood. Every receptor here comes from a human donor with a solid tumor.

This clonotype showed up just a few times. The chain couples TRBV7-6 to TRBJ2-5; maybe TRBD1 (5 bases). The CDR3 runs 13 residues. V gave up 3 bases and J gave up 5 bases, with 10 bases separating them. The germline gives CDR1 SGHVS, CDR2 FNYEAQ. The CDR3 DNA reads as TGTGCCAGCAGCTTTTCAGGGCCGGAGACCCAGTACTTC. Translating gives CASSFSGPETQYF. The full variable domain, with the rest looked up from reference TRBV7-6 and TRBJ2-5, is GAGVSQSPRYKVTKRGQDVALRCDPISGHVSLYWYRQALGQGPEFLTYFNYEAQQDKSGLPNDRFSAERPEGSISTLTIQRTEQRDSAMYRCASSFSGPETQYFGPGTRLLVL.

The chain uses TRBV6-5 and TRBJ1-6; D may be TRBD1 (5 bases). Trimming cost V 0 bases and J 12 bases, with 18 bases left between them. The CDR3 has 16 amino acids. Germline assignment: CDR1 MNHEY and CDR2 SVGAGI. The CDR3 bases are TGTGCCAGCAGTTACTCGATAGGGGCGAGGGGATTACCCCTCCACTTT. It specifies CASSYSIGARGLPLHF.

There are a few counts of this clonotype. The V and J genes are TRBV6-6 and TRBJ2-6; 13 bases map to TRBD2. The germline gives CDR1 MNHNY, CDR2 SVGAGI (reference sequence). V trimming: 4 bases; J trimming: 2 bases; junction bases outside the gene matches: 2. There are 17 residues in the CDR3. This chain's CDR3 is CASSSGTSGTGANVLTF. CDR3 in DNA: TGTGCCAGCAGTTCCGGGACTAGCGGGACTGGGGCCAACGTCCTGACTTTC.

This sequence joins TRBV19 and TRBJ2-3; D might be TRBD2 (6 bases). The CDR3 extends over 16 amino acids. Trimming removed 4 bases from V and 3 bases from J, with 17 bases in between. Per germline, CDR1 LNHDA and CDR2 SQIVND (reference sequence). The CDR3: CASSTDRGGVTDTQYF. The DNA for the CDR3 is TGTGCCAGTAGTACCGATCGGGGCGGGGTGACAGATACGCAGTATTTT.

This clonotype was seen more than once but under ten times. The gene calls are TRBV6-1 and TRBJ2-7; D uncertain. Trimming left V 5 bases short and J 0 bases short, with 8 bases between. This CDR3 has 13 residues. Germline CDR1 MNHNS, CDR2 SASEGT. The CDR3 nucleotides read TGTGCCAGCAGTTCAGAAATCTCCTACGAGCAGTACTTC. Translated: CASSSEISYEQYF.

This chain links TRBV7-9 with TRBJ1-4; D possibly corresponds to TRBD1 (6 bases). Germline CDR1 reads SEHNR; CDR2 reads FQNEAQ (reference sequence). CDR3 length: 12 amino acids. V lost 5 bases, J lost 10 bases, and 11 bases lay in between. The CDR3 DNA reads TGTGCCAGCAGCCCACAGGGCGTAAAACTGTTTTTT. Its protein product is CASSPQGVKLFF.

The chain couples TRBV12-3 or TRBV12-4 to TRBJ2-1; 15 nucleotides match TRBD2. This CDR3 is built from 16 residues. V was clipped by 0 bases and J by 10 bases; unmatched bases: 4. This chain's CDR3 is CASSLAPGLAGGEQFF. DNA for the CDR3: TGTGCCAGCAGTTTAGCGCCGGGACTAGCGGGAGGAGAGCAGTTCTTC.

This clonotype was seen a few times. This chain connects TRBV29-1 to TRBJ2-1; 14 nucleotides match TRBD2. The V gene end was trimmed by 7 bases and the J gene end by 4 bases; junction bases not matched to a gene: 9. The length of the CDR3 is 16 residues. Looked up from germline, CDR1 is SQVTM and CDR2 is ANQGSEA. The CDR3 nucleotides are TGCAGCGCCGGAGGAGGGACTAGCGGGGGTTACAATGAGCAGTTCTTC. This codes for CSAGGGTSGGYNEQFF.

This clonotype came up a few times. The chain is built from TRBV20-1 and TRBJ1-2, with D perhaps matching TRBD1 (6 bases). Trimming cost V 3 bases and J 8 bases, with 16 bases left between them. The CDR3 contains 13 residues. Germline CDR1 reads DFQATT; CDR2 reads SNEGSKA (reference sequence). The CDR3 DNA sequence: TGCAGTGCTAGCGGGAGAGGGGGAGGAGGCTACACCTTC. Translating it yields CSASGRGGGGYTF.

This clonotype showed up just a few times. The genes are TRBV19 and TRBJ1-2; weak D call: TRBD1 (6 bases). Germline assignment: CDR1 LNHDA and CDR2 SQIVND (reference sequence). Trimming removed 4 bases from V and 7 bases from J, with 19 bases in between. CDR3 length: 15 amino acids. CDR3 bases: TGTGCCAGTAGTACCGAGACCGGGACAATGGCTGGCTACACCTTC. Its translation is CASSTETGTMAGYTF.

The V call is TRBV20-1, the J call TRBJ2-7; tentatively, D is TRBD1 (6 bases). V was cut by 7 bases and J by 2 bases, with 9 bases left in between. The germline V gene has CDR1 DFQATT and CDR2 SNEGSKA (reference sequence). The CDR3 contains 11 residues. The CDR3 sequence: CSVRTAYEQYF. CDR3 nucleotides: TGCAGTGTCAGGACAGCCTACGAGCAGTACTTC.

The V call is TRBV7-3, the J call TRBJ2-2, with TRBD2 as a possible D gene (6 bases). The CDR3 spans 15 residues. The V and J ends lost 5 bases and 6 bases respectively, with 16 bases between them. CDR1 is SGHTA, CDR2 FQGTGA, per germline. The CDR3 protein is CASSPDQTSPGELFF. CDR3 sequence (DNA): TGTGCCAGCAGCCCAGACCAGACTAGTCCCGGGGAGCTGTTTTTT.

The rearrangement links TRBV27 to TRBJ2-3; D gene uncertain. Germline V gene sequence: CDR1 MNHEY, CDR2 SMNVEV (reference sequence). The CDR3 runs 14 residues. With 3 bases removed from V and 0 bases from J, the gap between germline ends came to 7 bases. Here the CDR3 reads CASSFDPSTDTQYF. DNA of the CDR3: TGTGCCAGCAGTTTCGACCCAAGCACAGATACGCAGTATTTT.

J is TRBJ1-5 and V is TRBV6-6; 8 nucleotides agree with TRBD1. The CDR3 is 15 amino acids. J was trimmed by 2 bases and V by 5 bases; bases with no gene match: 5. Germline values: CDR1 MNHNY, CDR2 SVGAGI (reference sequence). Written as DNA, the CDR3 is TGTGCCAGCAGTCGGGACAGGAATGGCAATCAGCCCCAGCATTTT. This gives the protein CASSRDRNGNQPQHF.

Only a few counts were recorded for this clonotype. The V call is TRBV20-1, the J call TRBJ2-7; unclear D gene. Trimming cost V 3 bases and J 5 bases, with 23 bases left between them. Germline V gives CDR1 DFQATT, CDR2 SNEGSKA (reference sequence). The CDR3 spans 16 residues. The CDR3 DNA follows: TGCAGTGCTAGCCCCTGGCCGAGAATACCCGTGCACGAGCAGTACTTC. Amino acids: CSASPWPRIPVHEQYF.

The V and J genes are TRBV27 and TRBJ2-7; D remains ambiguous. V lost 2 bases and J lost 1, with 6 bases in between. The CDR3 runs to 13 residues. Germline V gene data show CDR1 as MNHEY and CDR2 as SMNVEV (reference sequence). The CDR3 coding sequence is TGTGCCAGCAGTTTAGCACTTTCCTACGAGCAGTACTTC. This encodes CASSLALSYEQYF.

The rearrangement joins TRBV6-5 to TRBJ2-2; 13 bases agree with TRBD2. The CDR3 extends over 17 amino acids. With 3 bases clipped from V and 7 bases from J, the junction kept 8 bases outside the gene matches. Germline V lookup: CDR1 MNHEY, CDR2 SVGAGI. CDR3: CASSYPTSGRASGELFF. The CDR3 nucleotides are TGTGCCAGCAGTTATCCTACTAGCGGGAGGGCGAGCGGGGAGCTGTTTTTT.

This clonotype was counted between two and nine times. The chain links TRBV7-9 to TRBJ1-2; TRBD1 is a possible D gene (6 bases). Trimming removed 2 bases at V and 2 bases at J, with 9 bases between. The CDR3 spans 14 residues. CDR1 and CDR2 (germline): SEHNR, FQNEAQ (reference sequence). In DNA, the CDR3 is TGTGCCAGCAGCTTACAGGGGTTCAACTATGGCTACACCTTC. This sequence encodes CASSLQGFNYGYTF.

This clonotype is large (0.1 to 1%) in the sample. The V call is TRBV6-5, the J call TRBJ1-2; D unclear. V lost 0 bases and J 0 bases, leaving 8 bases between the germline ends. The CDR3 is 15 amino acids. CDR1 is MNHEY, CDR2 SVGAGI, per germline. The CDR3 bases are TGTGCCAGCAGTTACTCGCATGGACCTAACTATGGCTACACCTTC. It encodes CASSYSHGPNYGYTF.

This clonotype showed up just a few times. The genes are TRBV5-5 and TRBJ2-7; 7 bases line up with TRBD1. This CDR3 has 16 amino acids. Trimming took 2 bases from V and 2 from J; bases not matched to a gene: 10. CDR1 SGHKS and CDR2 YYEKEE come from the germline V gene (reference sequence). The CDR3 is CASSLTTGTATYEQYF. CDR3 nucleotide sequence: TGTGCCAGCAGCTTAACAACCGGGACAGCGACCTACGAGCAGTACTTC.

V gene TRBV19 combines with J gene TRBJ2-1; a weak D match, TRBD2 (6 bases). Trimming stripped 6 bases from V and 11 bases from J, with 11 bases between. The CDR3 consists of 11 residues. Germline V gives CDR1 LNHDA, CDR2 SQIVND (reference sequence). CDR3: CASRQAGKQFF. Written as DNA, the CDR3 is TGTGCCAGTAGACAAGCGGGCAAGCAGTTCTTC.

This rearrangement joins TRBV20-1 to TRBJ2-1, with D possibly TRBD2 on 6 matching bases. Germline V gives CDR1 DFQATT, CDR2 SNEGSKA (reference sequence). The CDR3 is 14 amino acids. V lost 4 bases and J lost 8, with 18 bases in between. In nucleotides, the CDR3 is TGCAGTGCTATAGGGAAGCTCGGGAGTGATGAGCAGTTCTTC. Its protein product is CSAIGKLGSDEQFF.

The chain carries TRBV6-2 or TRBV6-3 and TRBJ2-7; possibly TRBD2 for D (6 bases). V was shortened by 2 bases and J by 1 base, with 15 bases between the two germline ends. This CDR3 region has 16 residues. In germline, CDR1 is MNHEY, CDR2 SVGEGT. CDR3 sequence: CASSYAGRGVSYEQYF. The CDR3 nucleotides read TGTGCCAGCAGTTACGCGGGAAGAGGTGTGTCCTACGAGCAGTACTTC.

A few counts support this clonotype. CDR3 sequence reads: CASTGANMNTEAFF. The CDR3 DNA reads as TGTGCCAGCACAGGGGCAAACATGAACACTGAAGCTTTCTTT. V and J are TRBV10-3 and TRBJ1-1; the match to TRBD1 covers 7 bases. The ends lost 10 bases at V and 0 bases at J; junction bases unmatched: 8. CDR1 ENHRY and CDR2 SYGVKD come from the germline V gene. This CDR3 is 14 amino acids long.

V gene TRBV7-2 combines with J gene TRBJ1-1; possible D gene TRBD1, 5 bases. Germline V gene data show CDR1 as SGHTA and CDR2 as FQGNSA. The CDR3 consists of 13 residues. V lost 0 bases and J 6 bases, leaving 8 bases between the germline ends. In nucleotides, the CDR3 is TGTGCCAGCAGCTTAGCGCCGACAGCTGAAGCTTTCTTT. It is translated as CASSLAPTAEAFF.

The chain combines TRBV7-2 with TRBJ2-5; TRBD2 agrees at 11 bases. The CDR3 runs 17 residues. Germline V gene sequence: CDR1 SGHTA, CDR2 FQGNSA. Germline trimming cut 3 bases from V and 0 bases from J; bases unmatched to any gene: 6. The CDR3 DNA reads TGTGCCAGCAGCTTCGACCTAGCGGGAGGAAACCAAGAGACCCAGTACTTC. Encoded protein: CASSFDLAGGNQETQYF.

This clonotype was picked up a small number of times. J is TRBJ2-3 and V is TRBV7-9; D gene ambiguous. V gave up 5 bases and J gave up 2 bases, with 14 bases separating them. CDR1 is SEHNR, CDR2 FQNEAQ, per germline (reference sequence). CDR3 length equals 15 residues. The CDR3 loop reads CASSPKVGSTDTQYF. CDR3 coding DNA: TGTGCCAGCAGCCCCAAGGTGGGATCCACAGATACGCAGTATTTT.